The 9 T cell receptor beta chains given below trace back to one sample, sequenced in a study of blood T cell repertoires in COVID-19. TCRdb's table, derived via immunoSEQ multiplex PCR, lists solely in-frame clones and lacks some. In the table there are around 250,000 clones, 80% to 90% of which are singletons. Sequencing was done on a sample of PBMCs or T cells enriched from blood (not recorded which). These receptors all stem from a woman aged 45 to 65 who had recovered from COVID-19.

The chain combines TRBV23-1 with TRBJ2-7; TRBD1 aligns across 7 bases. TRBV23-1 is reported as an ORF; its role is uncertain. V lost 6 bases, J lost 3 bases, and 14 bases stayed unmatched. This CDR3 comprises 16 residues. CDR3 amino acids: CASSQEWDRQFYEQYF. CDR3 nucleotides: TGCGCCAGCAGCCAAGAATGGGACAGACAATTCTACGAGCAGTACTTC.

The J gene is TRBJ1-1, the V gene TRBV4-1, with D uncertain. The V and J ends lost 1 base and 4 bases respectively, with 7 bases between them. The CDR3 is 13 residues long. CDR1 and CDR2 from the germline V gene are MGHRA and YSYEKL. In DNA, the CDR3 is TGCGCCAGCAGCCAAGTAGCTGGCACTGAAGCTTTCTTT. Residues: CASSQVAGTEAFF.

This clone has only one observation. The V gene is TRBV3-1 (or the pseudogene TRBV3-2), the J gene TRBJ2-7, with TRBD1 identical over 7 bases. The CDR3 runs to 13 residues. Germline values: CDR1 LGHDT, CDR2 YNNKEL (reference sequence). J gave up 2 bases and V 5 bases, and 3 bases lay outside the gene matches. CDR3 coding DNA: TGTGCCAGCAGCTACGGGACAGCCTACGAGCAGTACTTC. Protein: CASSYGTAYEQYF.

This clone was observed a few times. The gene calls are TRBV5-6 and TRBJ1-2; tentative D call: TRBD1 (5 bases). Trimming pared 3 bases from V and 3 bases from J, leaving 15 bases between. The CDR3 runs to 15 residues. Germline V CDR1 and CDR2: SGHDT, YYEEEE. CDR3 amino acids: CASSWGEDGDYGYTF. The DNA for the CDR3 is TGTGCCAGCAGCTGGGGGGAAGACGGGGACTATGGCTACACCTTC.

The chain combines TRBV2 with TRBJ1-3; a weak D match, TRBD1 (6 bases). CDR1 SNHLY and CDR2 FYNNEI come from the germline V gene. The V gene lost 7 bases and the J gene lost 0 bases, with 16 bases spanning the gap. The CDR3 extends over 16 amino acids. Here the CDR3 reads CASKGAQGYSGNTIYF. In DNA form, the CDR3 reads TGTGCCAGCAAGGGAGCGCAGGGGTACTCTGGAAACACCATATATTTT.

The sample holds one count of this clone. This chain links TRBV6-4 with TRBJ2-1, with 14 bases fitting TRBD2. With V trimmed by 5 bases and J by 8 bases, 5 bases remained unmatched. This CDR3 contains 15 residues. From germline, CDR1 is MRHNA and CDR2 SNTAGT. DNA for the CDR3: TGTGCCAGCAGTAAGGGACTAGCGGGAGTCGATGAGCAGTTCTTC. This sequence encodes CASSKGLAGVDEQFF.

The chain employs TRBV30 and TRBJ1-1, with D unresolved. The germline V gene encodes CDR1 GTSNPN and CDR2 SVGIG (reference sequence). This CDR3 spans 15 amino acids. V lost 4 bases to trimming and J lost 4 bases, with 19 bases between them. The CDR3 sequence: CAWITGLSRGTEAFF. CDR3 coding DNA: TGTGCCTGGATCACCGGACTTTCCCGAGGCACTGAAGCTTTCTTT.

CDR3 sequence: CASTQGSYGYTF. Here the CDR3 DNA reads TGTGCCAGCACCCAGGGGAGCTATGGCTACACCTTC. The chain is built from TRBV7-2 and TRBJ1-2, with a weak D call TRBD1 (6 bases). Germline V lookup: CDR1 SGHTA, CDR2 FQGNSA. V was shortened by 7 bases and J by 4 bases, with 10 bases between the two germline ends. The CDR3 loop spans 12 amino acids.

The chain links TRBV5-1 to TRBJ2-7; 8 bases line up with TRBD1. CDR1 and CDR2 from the germline V gene are SGHRS and YFSETQ. V lost 5 bases and J lost 5; bases outside the gene matches: 9. The CDR3 sequence is 14 residues long. Here the CDR3 DNA reads TGCGCCAGCAGATACTCGACAGGGGATAACGAGCAGTACTTC. Translated: CASRYSTGDNEQYF.